This T cell receptor (beta chain) was sequenced in a study of shared clonotypes between healthy human individuals. Across the whole study: Donor ages ranged 18 to 49 years: a couple of women, a few men. Whole-study results and caveats: The sole specimen, blood, was sampled, and tissue repertoires likely differ.

Across several immunoSEQ plates, the genomic DNA of each subset was split evenly. Libraries were prepared by immunoSEQ multiplex PCR; TCRdb keeps only in-frame clonotypes and omits some of them. The repertoire consists of approximately 530,000 clones, with 90% to 97% occurring once and the leading ten covering approximately 0.06%. A remark on this clone: Its target is unknown.

Germline values: CDR1 SGHRS, CDR2 YFSETQ. Trimming removed 1 base from V and 4 bases from J, with 7 bases in between. The CDR3 is made up of 13 amino acids. This chain connects TRBV5-1 to TRBJ2-3; no definite D call. Sequencing was carried out using naive CD4+ T cells sorted from blood. The sample's subset: CD45RA+ positively selected. This TCR came from a woman aged 25-40 years in good health. CDR3 nucleotide sequence: TGCGCCAGCAGCTTGAGATGGGCAGATACGCAGTATTTT. The encoded protein is CASSLRWADTQYF.